This TCR beta chain was sequenced in a study of T cell changes during pregnancy in multiple sclerosis. This CDR3 spans 18 amino acids. V was trimmed by 3 bases and J by 0 bases, leaving 18 bases between them. CDR1 and CDR2 from the germline V gene are MGHDK and SYGVNS. Repertoires were generated with immunoSEQ multiplex PCR, while TCRdb's copy carries only in-frame clones and drops some. In the table there are some 80,000 clones, approximately 95% of which are singletons. The receptor was isolated from a female donor with multiple sclerosis, enrolled in a pregnancy study. The chain has TRBV25-1 and TRBJ1-5; the D gene is possibly TRBD1 (6 bases). The source was peripheral blood, collected in the first trimester of pregnancy. The CDR3 DNA sequence: TGTGCCAGCAGTGACCCCGGGGGGTACAGGGATAGCAATCAGCCCCAGCATTTT. Its translation is CASSDPGGYRDSNQPQHF.